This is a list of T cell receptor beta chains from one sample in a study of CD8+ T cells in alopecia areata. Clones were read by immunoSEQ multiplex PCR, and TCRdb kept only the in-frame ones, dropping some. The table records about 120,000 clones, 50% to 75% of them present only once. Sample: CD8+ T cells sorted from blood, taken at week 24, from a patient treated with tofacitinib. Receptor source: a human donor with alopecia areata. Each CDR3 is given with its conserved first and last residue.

CDR3aa: CASSLVGKNTGELFF; j_gene: TRBJ2-2; v_gene: TRBV11-2; len: 15
CDR3aa: CASSVLAGELFF; j_gene: TRBJ2-2; v_gene: TRBV9; len: 12
CDR3aa: CASSQDPRGRGYQETQYF; j_gene: TRBJ2-5; v_gene: TRBV4-1; len: 18
CDR3aa: CASSLRSQETQYF; j_gene: TRBJ2-5; v_gene: TRBV7-9; len: 13
CDR3aa: CASSFGLAGLRDTQYF; j_gene: TRBJ2-3; v_gene: TRBV5-1; len: 16
CDR3aa: CASNSLNQPQHF; j_gene: TRBJ1-5; v_gene: TRBV2; len: 12
CDR3aa: CASSVALDPQASGANVLTF; j_gene: TRBJ2-6; v_gene: TRBV9; len: 19
CDR3aa: CASSPDRGVTEAFF; j_gene: TRBJ1-1; v_gene: TRBV27; len: 14
CDR3aa: CASSLGRGNEQFF; j_gene: TRBJ2-1; v_gene: TRBV5-4; len: 13
CDR3aa: CASSSDRGGAYNEQFF; j_gene: TRBJ2-1; v_gene: TRBV25-1; len: 16
CDR3aa: CSVEDQYLMTDYGYTF; j_gene: TRBJ1-2; v_gene: TRBV29-1; len: 16
CDR3aa: CASSLGPTYSEQYF; j_gene: TRBJ2-7; v_gene: TRBV11-2; len: 14
CDR3aa: CASSWDRVAEQYF; j_gene: TRBJ2-7; v_gene: TRBV5-4; len: 13
CDR3aa: CASMEASNQPQHF; j_gene: TRBJ1-5; v_gene: TRBV19; len: 13
CDR3aa: CASSQDRGGANVLTF; j_gene: TRBJ2-6; v_gene: TRBV5-4; len: 15
CDR3aa: CAWSTDYQETQYF; j_gene: TRBJ2-5; v_gene: TRBV30; len: 13
CDR3aa: CASSQTRGAVEQYF; j_gene: TRBJ2-7; v_gene: TRBV4-1; len: 14
CDR3aa: CSVEVWDRGTYEQYF; j_gene: TRBJ2-7; v_gene: TRBV29-1; len: 15
CDR3aa: CASSSDVGQYF; j_gene: TRBJ2-7; v_gene: TRBV7-9; len: 11
CDR3aa: CASSIRGPNEQFF; j_gene: TRBJ2-1; v_gene: TRBV19; len: 13
CDR3aa: CASSLGETGASEKLFF; j_gene: TRBJ1-4; v_gene: TRBV5-1; len: 16
CDR3aa: CASSLLAQETQYF; j_gene: TRBJ2-5; v_gene: TRBV5-1; len: 13
CDR3aa: CASSYSPEVAGEQYF; j_gene: TRBJ2-7; v_gene: TRBV6-5; len: 15
CDR3aa: CSVDEDIPETQYF; j_gene: TRBJ2-5; v_gene: TRBV29-1; len: 13
CDR3aa: CASTGQGVTDTQYF; j_gene: TRBJ2-3; v_gene: TRBV19; len: 14
CDR3aa: CATSRSTGFTEAFF; j_gene: TRBJ1-1; v_gene: TRBV15; len: 14
CDR3aa: CASSQVTENTDTQYF; j_gene: TRBJ2-3; v_gene: TRBV4-2; len: 15
CDR3aa: CASSPGTGSTGELFF; j_gene: TRBJ2-2; v_gene: TRBV6-4; len: 15
CDR3aa: CASSDRDSNQPQHF; j_gene: TRBJ1-5; v_gene: TRBV27; len: 14
CDR3aa: CASSRDRGEQYF; j_gene: TRBJ2-7; v_gene: TRBV7-9; len: 12
CDR3aa: CASSLGSLGGVNTEAFF; j_gene: TRBJ1-1; v_gene: TRBV13; len: 17
CDR3aa: CASSADGFNQPQHF; j_gene: TRBJ1-5; v_gene: TRBV7-9; len: 14
CDR3aa: CASSHSKGVPYEQYF; j_gene: TRBJ2-7; v_gene: TRBV9; len: 15
CDR3aa: CASSLGTVGETQYF; j_gene: TRBJ2-5; v_gene: TRBV5-4; len: 14
CDR3aa: CASSNPTENIQYF; j_gene: TRBJ2-4; v_gene: TRBV27; len: 13
CDR3aa: CASSFSKKGGSQYF; j_gene: TRBJ2-5; v_gene: TRBV27; len: 14
CDR3aa: CASSDIQTYEQYF; j_gene: TRBJ2-7; v_gene: TRBV4-2; len: 13
CDR3aa: CASAGLDNEQFF; j_gene: TRBJ2-1; v_gene: TRBV2; len: 12
CDR3aa: CASSVATGSGSPLHF; j_gene: TRBJ1-6; v_gene: TRBV9; len: 15
CDR3aa: CASSSQGTEAFF; j_gene: TRBJ1-1; v_gene: TRBV5-1; len: 12
CDR3aa: CASSYLGTGGTEAFF; j_gene: TRBJ1-1; v_gene: TRBV6-5; len: 15
CDR3aa: CAIREPITDTQYF; j_gene: TRBJ2-3; v_gene: TRBV10-3; len: 13
CDR3aa: CASSWSQGGNIQYF; j_gene: TRBJ2-4; v_gene: TRBV7-9; len: 14
CDR3aa: CASSPHGMRGRAEDTQYF; j_gene: TRBJ2-3; v_gene: TRBV9; len: 18
CDR3aa: CASSAGTPLSVLTF; j_gene: TRBJ2-6; v_gene: TRBV7-6; len: 14
CDR3aa: CAISDGDTAANTEAFF; j_gene: TRBJ1-1; v_gene: TRBV10-3; len: 16
CDR3aa: CASRGGLYNEQFF; j_gene: TRBJ2-1; v_gene: TRBV5-1; len: 13
CDR3aa: CASSSQVNEQFF; j_gene: TRBJ2-1; v_gene: TRBV27; len: 12
CDR3aa: CAPTTSSSYNEQFF; j_gene: TRBJ2-1; v_gene: TRBV2; len: 14
CDR3aa: CASSLFSSQVFSYNEQFF; j_gene: TRBJ2-1; v_gene: TRBV13; len: 18
CDR3aa: CASSGGREQYF; j_gene: TRBJ2-7; v_gene: TRBV14; len: 11
CDR3aa: CAISESGQGKPKSGTQYF; j_gene: TRBJ2-5; v_gene: TRBV10-3; len: 18
CDR3aa: CASSPAGGDNTEAFF; j_gene: TRBJ1-1; v_gene: TRBV18; len: 15